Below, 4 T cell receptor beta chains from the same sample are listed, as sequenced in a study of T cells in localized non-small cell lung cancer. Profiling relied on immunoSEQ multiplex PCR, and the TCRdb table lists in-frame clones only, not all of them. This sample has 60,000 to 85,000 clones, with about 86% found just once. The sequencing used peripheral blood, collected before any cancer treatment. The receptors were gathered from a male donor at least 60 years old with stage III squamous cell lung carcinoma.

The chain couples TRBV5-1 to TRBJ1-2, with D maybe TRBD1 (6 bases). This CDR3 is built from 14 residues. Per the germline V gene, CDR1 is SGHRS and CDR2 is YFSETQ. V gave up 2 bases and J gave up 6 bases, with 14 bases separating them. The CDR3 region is CASSLAGTLHGYTF. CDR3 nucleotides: TGCGCCAGCAGCTTAGCTGGGACACTCCATGGCTACACCTTC.

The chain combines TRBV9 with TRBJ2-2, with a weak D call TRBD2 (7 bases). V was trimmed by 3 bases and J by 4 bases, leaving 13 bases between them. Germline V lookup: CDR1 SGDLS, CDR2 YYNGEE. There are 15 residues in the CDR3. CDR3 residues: CASSEGGILTGELFF. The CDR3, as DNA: TGTGCCAGCAGCGAGGGGGGGATACTCACCGGGGAGCTGTTTTTT. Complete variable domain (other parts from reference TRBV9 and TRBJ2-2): DSGVTQTPKHLITATGQRVTLRCSPRSGDLSVYWYQQSLDQGLQFLIQYYNGEERAKGNILERFSAQQFPDLHSELNLSSLELGDSALYFCASSEGGILTGELFFGEGSRLTVL.

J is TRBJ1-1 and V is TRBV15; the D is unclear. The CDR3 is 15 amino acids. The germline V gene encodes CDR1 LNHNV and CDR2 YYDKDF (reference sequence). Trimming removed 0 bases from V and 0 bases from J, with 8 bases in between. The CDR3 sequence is CATSRDTYVNTEAFF. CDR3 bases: TGTGCCACCAGCAGAGATACGTATGTGAACACTGAAGCTTTCTTT.

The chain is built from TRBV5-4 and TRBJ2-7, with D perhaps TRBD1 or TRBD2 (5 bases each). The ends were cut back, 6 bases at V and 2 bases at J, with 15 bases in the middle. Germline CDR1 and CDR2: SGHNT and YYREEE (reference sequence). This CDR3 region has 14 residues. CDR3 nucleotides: TGTGCCAGCACCAGGGACGGTCGAACCTACGAGCAGTACTTC. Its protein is CASTRDGRTYEQYF.